This TCR beta chain originates from a study of blood T cell repertoires in COVID-19 (dated by TCRdb to about 2020). Regarding the study in general: Samples covering the acute and convalescent phases of COVID-19 were provided by collaborators in the United States, Italy and Spain. The material from the prospective study consisted of cDNA or gDNA derived from T cells, B-cell-depleted T cells, or PBMCs. The sample metadata nearly always contained a de-identified subject ID, COVID-19 status, age in years and sex. Where available, HLA class I and class II types were obtained from metadata supplied by the sample provider rather than from assay-based typing. The samples were drawn from the first 160 participants of the ongoing ImmuneRACE study and from about 1,200 subjects provided by 6 global collaborators. Deeply sampled blood TCRbeta repertoires from subjects exposed to, actively infected with, or recovered from COVID-19 were included in the dataset. A freely available public database, intended as a resource for researchers studying the immune response to SARS-CoV-2, is where the repertoires were released. Beyond this particular receptor, the publication reports: The quantity of clinical and demographic metadata differed by source and by participant and was supplied without curation.

Points on this clone: Its binding antigen is unknown. It has no much larger one-base neighbor in the sample; base qualities were not kept.

V gives up 4 bases and J gives up 7 bases, and the segment between their germline ends measures 17 bases. Including the terminal cysteine and phenylalanine, the CDR3 comprises 15 residues. The kept DNA is CDR3 alone, 45 bases in frame from the first base. The germline V gene sets CDR1 to SGHVS and CDR2 to FNYEAQ. Each collaborating institution followed its own protocols to collect whole blood in K2EDTA tubes. For TCRbeta analysis, collaborators shipped samples as frozen whole blood, isolated PBMCs, or DNA extracted from either of those sample types. TCRbeta CDR3 regions were amplified from genomic DNA using the immunoSEQ Assay, a bias-controlled multiplex PCR. Processing in the source paper ran as follows. Within the assay, amplification of reference gene primers was used to estimate how many nucleated cells each sample contained. Sequence reads were collapsed and filtered to measure the absolute abundance of every unique TCRbeta CDR3 rearrangement. Productive Simpson clonality was computed per sample as the square root of Simpson's diversity index over productive rearrangements. TCRdb's version of the immuneACCESS table is confined to in-frame rearrangements and falls short of the full clone set. An unresolved V gene accounts for under half of the shortfall where checked; the remainder is of unknown origin. That table is the source of V, J and clone size, and D and trimming were worked out from the DNA. The sample profile shows approximately 190,000 clones; approximately 79% of them were found once. The top ten constitute under 15% of the sample.

Sequencing was carried out using peripheral blood. The receptor chain draws on TRBV7-6 and TRBJ2-1, with no D gene named confidently. The origin of this receptor is a man aged 25-45 years with active or convalescent COVID-19. In nucleotide form, the sequence is TGTGCCAGCAGCTCCACTTACCCCTCCTCTAATGAGCAGTTCTTC. Its protein product is CASSSTYPSSNEQFF.